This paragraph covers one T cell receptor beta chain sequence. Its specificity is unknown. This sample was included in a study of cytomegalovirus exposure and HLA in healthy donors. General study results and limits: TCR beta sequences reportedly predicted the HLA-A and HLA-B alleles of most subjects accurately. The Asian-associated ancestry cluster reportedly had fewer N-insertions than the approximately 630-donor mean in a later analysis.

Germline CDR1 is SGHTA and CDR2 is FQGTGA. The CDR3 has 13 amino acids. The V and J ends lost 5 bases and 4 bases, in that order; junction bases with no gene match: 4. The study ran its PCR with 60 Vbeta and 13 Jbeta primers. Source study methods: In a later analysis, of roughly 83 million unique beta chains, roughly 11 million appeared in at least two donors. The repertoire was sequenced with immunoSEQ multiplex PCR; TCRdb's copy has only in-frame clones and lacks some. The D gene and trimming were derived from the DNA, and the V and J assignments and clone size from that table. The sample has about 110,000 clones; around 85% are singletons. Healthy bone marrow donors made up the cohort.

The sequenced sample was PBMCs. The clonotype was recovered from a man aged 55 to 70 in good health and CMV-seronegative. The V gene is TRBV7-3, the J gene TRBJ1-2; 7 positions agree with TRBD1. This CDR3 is CASSPGGSYGYTF. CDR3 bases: TGTGCCAGCAGCCCAGGGGGTAGCTATGGCTACACCTTC.